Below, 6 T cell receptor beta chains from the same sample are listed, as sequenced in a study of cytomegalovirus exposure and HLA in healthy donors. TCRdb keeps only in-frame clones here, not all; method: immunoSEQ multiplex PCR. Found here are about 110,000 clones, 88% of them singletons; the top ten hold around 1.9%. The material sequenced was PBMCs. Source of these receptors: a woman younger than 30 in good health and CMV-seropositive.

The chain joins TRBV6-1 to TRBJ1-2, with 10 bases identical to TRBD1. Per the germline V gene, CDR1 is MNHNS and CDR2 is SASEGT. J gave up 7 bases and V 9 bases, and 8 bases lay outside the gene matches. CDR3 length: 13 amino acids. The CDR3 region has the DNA TGTGCCAGTCCGGGACAGGGGATTGGTGGCTACACCTTC. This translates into CASPGQGIGGYTF.

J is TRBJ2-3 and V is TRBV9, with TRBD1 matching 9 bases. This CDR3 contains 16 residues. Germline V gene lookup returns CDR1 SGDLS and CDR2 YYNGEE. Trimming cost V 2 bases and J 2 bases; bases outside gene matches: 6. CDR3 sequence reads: CASSVEQGAHTDTQYF. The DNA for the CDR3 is TGTGCCAGCAGCGTGGAACAGGGGGCCCACACAGATACGCAGTATTTT.

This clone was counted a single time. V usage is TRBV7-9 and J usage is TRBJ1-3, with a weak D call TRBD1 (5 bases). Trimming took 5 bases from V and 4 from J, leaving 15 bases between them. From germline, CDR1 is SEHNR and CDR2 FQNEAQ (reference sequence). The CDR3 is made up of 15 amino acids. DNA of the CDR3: TGTGCCAGCAGCCCCCAAGAGTCAGGGGGAAACACCATATATTTT. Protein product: CASSPQESGGNTIYF.

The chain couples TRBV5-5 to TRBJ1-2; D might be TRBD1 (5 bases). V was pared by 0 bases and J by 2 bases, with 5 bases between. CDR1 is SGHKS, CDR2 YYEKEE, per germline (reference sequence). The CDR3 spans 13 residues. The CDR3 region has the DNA TGTGCCAGCAGCTTGGCAGGGAACTATGGCTACACCTTC. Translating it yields CASSLAGNYGYTF.

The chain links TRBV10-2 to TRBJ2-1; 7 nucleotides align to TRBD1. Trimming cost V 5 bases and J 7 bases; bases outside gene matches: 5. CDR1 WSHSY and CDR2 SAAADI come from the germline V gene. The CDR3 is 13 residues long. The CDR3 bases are TGCGCCAGCAGTCCCCAGACAGGGAATGAGCAGTTCTTC. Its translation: CASSPQTGNEQFF.

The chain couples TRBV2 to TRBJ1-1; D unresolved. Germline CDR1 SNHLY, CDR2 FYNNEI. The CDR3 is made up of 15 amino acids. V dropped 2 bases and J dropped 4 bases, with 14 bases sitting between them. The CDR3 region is CASSEKEGLGTEAFF. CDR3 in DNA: TGTGCCAGCAGTGAAAAGGAGGGTTTGGGCACTGAAGCTTTCTTT. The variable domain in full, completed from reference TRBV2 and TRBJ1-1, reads EPEVTQTPSHQVTQMGQEVILRCVPISNHLYFYWYRQILGQKVEFLVSFYNNEISEKSEIFDDQFSVERPDGSNFTLKIRSTKLEDSAMYFCASSEKEGLGTEAFFGQGTRLTVV.